This entry lists 14 T cell receptor beta chains sequenced from one sample in a study of T cell responses to AZD1222 COVID-19 vaccine. Profiled with immunoSEQ multiplex PCR; TCRdb holds only in-frame clones, not every one. The table has about 120,000 clones, around 86% seen once. Sequenced here: peripheral blood, sampled on day 0 of AZD1222 vaccination. All receptors come from an adult in good health.

The chain has TRBV6-5 and TRBJ1-1, with D unresolved. Germline V gene lookup returns CDR1 MNHEY and CDR2 SVGAGI. CDR3 size: 13 residues. V was shortened by 2 bases and J by 8 bases, with 12 bases between the two germline ends. In nucleotides, the CDR3 is TGTGCCAGCAGTTACCCCGGGTCGGGGGAAGCTTTCTTT. Its translation: CASSYPGSGEAFF.

The chain is built from TRBV7-3 and TRBJ2-1; D possibly corresponds to TRBD2 (6 bases). The V gene lost 0 bases and the J gene lost 9 bases, with 18 bases spanning the gap. CDR1 SGHTA and CDR2 FQGTGA come from the germline V gene. CDR3 size: 16 residues. The CDR3 region has the DNA TGTGCCAGCAGCTTAACGGTTTTTTCGGGAGCGGGTGAGCAGTTCTTC. This codes for CASSLTVFSGAGEQFF.

CDR3 sequence: CASSLEGYGYTF. CDR3 in DNA: TGTGCCAGCAGCTTAGAGGGTTATGGCTACACCTTC. The rearrangement links TRBV7-8 to TRBJ1-2; no firm D call. The CDR3 contains 12 residues. Looked up from germline, CDR1 is SGHVS and CDR2 is FQNEAQ. V gave up 1 base and J gave up 5 bases, with 5 bases separating them.

The V call is TRBV5-1, the J call TRBJ1-6, with no clear D. Trimming cost V 0 bases and J 7 bases, with 8 bases left between them. This CDR3 region has 14 residues. Germline V gives CDR1 SGHRS, CDR2 YFSETQ. CDR3 residues: CASSLEGLNSPLHF. CDR3 bases: TGCGCCAGCAGCTTGGAGGGATTAAATTCACCCCTCCACTTT.

The chain uses TRBV10-3 and TRBJ1-1, with 7 bases fitting TRBD1. Germline trimming cut 5 bases from V and 1 base from J; bases unmatched to any gene: 7. CDR3 length: 15 amino acids. Germline lookup yields CDR1 ENHRY and CDR2 SYGVKD. CDR3: CAISRRDSQNTEAFF. The CDR3 bases are TGTGCCATCAGTCGCCGGGACAGCCAGAACACTGAAGCTTTCTTT.

The J gene is TRBJ2-7, the V gene TRBV23-1; possibly TRBD1 or TRBD2 for D (6 bases each). TRBV23-1 is assigned to the ORF class and has an uncertain function. Trimming pared 2 bases from V and 1 base from J, leaving 9 bases between. The CDR3 is made up of 14 amino acids. The CDR3 is CASSQAGHSYEQYF. In DNA form, the CDR3 reads TGCGCCAGCAGTCAAGCGGGACATTCCTACGAGCAGTACTTC.

A word on this clone: The sample has other DNA sequences that encode this CDR3 too. This chain connects TRBV28 to TRBJ1-2, with no clear D. CDR3 length: 12 amino acids. V lost 3 bases to trimming and J lost 2 bases, with 4 bases between them. Germline V CDR1 and CDR2: MDHEN, SYDVKM. CDR3: CASSLRNYGYTF. CDR3 nucleotide sequence: TGTGCCAGCAGTTTGAGAAACTATGGCTACACCTTC.

The chain is built from TRBV19 and TRBJ2-3, with TRBD1 matching over 8 bases. The CDR3 loop spans 12 amino acids. Germline V gives CDR1 LNHDA, CDR2 SQIVND (reference sequence). J gave up 5 bases and V 6 bases, and 1 base lay outside the gene matches. CDR3 residues: CASSDRGDTQYF. CDR3 bases: TGTGCCAGTAGCGACAGGGGAGATACGCAGTATTTT.

The chain couples TRBV19 to TRBJ1-1; TRBD1 matches at 7 bases. Trimming removed 6 bases from V and 7 bases from J; junction bases left unmatched: 5. This CDR3 has 12 residues. Germline V gene lookup returns CDR1 LNHDA and CDR2 SQIVND (reference sequence). CDR3 in DNA: TGTGCCAGTAGGGCAGGGGGAATTGAAGCTTTCTTT. As protein: CASRAGGIEAFF.

The rearrangement links TRBV7-2 to TRBJ2-4; 7 bases map to TRBD1. V gave up 1 base and J gave up 5 bases; unmatched junction bases: 5. The CDR3 contains 15 residues. Germline V lookup: CDR1 SGHTA, CDR2 FQGNSA. CDR3 in DNA: TGTGCCAGCAGCTTAGAGGGGGCACCCGAAAACATTCAGTACTTC. Translation gives CASSLEGAPENIQYF.

The chain employs TRBV24-1 and TRBJ2-2, with 8 bases aligning to TRBD2. V dropped 1 base and J dropped 7; count of bases not matched to a gene: 4. CDR3 length: 15 residues. Germline CDR1 and CDR2: KGHDR and SFDVKD. Here the CDR3 reads CATSDFTAGGGELFF. The CDR3 bases are TGTGCCACCAGTGATTTCACGGCGGGAGGCGGGGAGCTGTTTTTT.

The V call is TRBV11-2, the J call TRBJ2-7; either TRBD1 or TRBD2 may supply D (5 bases each). The V end was cut by 4 bases, the J end by 1 base, with 14 bases between. CDR1 SGHAT and CDR2 FQNNGV come from the germline V gene. The CDR3 contains 15 residues. In nucleotides, the CDR3 is TGTGCCAGCAGCTCGTGGGGGAGCCATTCCTACGAGCAGTACTTC. Protein sequence: CASSSWGSHSYEQYF.

The rearrangement uses TRBV6-5 and TRBJ2-7, with 7 bases fitting TRBD1. Germline loops: CDR1 MNHEY, CDR2 SVGAGI. V dropped 6 bases and J dropped 2; count of bases not matched to a gene: 1. The CDR3 loop spans 12 amino acids. The CDR3 DNA reads as TGTGCCAGCAGGCAGGGGGCCTACGAGCAGTACTTC. Translating gives CASRQGAYEQYF.

There are a few counts of this clone. The V and J genes are TRBV7-2 and TRBJ1-4; D gene unclear. CDR3 length: 14 amino acids. V shed 4 bases and J shed 7 bases, with 13 bases lying between them. The germline CDR1 and CDR2 sequences are SGHTA and FQGNSA. As DNA, the CDR3 is TGTGCCAGCAGCTCGGACCGGGGTGGTGAAAAACTGTTTTTT. Translation gives CASSSDRGGEKLFF. Full variable domain (rest looked up from reference TRBV7-2 and TRBJ1-4): GAGVSQSPSNKVTEKGKDVELRCDPISGHTALYWYRQSLGQGLEFLIYFQGNSAPDKSGLPSDRFSAERTGGSVSTLTIQRTQQEDSAVYLCASSSDRGGEKLFFGSGTQLSVL.